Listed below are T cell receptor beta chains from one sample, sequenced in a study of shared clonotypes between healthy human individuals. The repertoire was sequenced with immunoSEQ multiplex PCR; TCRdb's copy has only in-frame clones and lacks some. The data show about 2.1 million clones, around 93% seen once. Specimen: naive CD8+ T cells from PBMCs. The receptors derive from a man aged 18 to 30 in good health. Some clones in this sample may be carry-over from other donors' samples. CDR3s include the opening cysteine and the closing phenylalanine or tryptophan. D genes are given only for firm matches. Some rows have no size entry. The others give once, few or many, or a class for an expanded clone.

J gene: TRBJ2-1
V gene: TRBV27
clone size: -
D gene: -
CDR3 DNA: TGTGCCAGCAGTTTTGGACACATATCTTACAATGAGCAGTTCTTC
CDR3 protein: CASSFGHISYNEQFF

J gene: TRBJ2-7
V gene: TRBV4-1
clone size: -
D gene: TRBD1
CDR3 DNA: TGCGCCAGCAGCCAGGCTCCGTCGGGACAGGGCTTCTACGAGCAGTACTTC
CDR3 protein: CASSQAPSGQGFYEQYF

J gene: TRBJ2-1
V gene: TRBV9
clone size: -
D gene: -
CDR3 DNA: TGTGCCAGCAGCCCGACGGGACTCTTCTACAATGAGCAGTTCTTC
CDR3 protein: CASSPTGLFYNEQFF

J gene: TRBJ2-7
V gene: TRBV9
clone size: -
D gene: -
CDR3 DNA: TGTGCCAGCAGCGTAGCCAAAGACAGGCCAGCGGATTACGAGCAGTACTTC
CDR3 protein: CASSVAKDRPADYEQYF

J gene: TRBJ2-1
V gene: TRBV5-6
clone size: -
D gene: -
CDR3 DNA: TGTGCCAGCAGTTTTGCAGAGACCTACAATGAGCAGTTCTTC
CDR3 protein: CASSFAETYNEQFF

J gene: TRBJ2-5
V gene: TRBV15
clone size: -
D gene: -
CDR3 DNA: TGTGCCACCAGCGCAACCAATACGAACCAAGAGACCCAGTACTTC
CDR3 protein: CATSATNTNQETQYF

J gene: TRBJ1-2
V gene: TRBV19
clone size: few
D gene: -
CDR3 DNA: TGTGCCTCCTACGGGGGGCTCCCCTATGGCTACACCTTC
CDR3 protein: CASYGGLPYGYTF

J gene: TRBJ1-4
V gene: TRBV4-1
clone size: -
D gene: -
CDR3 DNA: TGCGCCAGCAGCCAAGTAGAGGGACTGCGTAATGAAAAACTGTTTTTT
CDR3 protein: CASSQVEGLRNEKLFF

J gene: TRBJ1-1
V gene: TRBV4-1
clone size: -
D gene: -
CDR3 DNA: TGCGCCAGCAGCCAAGATTGGGGCGCGTTGAACACTGAAGCTTTCTTT
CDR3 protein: CASSQDWGALNTEAFF

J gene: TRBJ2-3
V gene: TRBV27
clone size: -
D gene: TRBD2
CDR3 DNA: TGTGCCAGCAGTTTCCGCAGACTAGCGGTATCCACAGATACGCAGTATTTT
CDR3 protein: CASSFRRLAVSTDTQYF

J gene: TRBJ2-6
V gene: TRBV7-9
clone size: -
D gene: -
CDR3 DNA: TGTGCCAGCACCCAAGGACGGGGCTCAGGGGCCAACGTCCTGACTTTC
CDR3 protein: CASTQGRGSGANVLTF

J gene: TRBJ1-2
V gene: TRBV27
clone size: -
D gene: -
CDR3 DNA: TGTGCCAGCAGCATAGGGGAGAACTATGGCTACACCTTC
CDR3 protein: CASSIGENYGYTF

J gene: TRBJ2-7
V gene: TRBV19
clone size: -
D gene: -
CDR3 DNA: TGTGCCAGTAGTTCAGGTGGGGGGATCTACGAGCAGTACTTC
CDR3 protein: CASSSGGGIYEQYF

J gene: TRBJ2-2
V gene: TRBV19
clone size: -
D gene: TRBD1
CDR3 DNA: TGTGCCAGTAGTATCTCCCGGCAGGGGGCACACACCGGGGAGCTGTTTTTT
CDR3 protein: CASSISRQGAHTGELFF

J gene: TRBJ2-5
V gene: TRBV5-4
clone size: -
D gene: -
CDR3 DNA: TGTGCCAGCAGCCCCTGGGGCAGGGGGGAAGAGACCCAGTACTTC
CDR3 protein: CASSPWGRGEETQYF

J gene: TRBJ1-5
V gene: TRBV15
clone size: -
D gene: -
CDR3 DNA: TGTGCCACCAGCACATCAAATCAGCCCCAGCATTTT
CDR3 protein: CATSTSNQPQHF

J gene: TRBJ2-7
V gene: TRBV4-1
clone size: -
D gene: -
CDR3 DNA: TGCGCCAGCGACCGACGGGCAGGGCACTACGAGCAGTACTTC
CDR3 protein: CASDRRAGHYEQYF

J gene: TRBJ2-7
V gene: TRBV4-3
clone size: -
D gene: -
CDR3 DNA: TGCGCCAGCAGCCCCCAGGCCAGCTCCTCCTACGAGCAGTACTTC
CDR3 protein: CASSPQASSSYEQYF

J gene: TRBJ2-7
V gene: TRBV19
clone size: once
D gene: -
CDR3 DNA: TGTGCCAGTAGTATCGCCGGGTCCGAGCAGTACTTC
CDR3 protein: CASSIAGSEQYF

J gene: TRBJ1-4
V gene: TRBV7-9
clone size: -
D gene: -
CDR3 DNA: TGTGCCAGCAGCCATGAGATATTAACTAATGAAAAACTGTTTTTT
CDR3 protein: CASSHEILTNEKLFF

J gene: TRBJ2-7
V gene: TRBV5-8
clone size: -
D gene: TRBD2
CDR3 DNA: TGTGCCAGCAGCTTGGACGGGGGGTTCTACGAGCAGTACTTC
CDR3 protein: CASSLDGGFYEQYF

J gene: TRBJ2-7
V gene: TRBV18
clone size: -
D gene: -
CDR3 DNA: TGTGCCAGCTCACCACTCGACAAAGGGTACTACGAGCAGTACTTC
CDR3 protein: CASSPLDKGYYEQYF

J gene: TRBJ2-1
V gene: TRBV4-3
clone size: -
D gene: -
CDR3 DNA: TGCGCCAGCAGCCCAAGATGGGGAGGATTAGCGAATGAGCAGTTCTTC
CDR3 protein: CASSPRWGGLANEQFF

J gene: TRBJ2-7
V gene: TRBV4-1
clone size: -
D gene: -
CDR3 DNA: TGCGCCAGCAGCCTTCAGAGGGGCTCCTACGAGCAGTACTTC
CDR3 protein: CASSLQRGSYEQYF

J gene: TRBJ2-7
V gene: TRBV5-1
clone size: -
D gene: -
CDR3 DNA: TGCGCCAGCAGCTTGCGGGTCAACTACGAGCAGTACTTC
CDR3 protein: CASSLRVNYEQYF

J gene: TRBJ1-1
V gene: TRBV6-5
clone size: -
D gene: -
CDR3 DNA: TGTGCCAGCAGCCCGGATGAGAACACTGAAGCTTTCTTT
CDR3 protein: CASSPDENTEAFF

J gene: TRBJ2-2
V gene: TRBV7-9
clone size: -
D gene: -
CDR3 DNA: TGTGCCAGCAGCTACCGCTTTGGGGGAACGAACACCGGGGAGCTGTTTTTT
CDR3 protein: CASSYRFGGTNTGELFF

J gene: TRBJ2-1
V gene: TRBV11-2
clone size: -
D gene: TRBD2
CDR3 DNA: TGTGCCAGCAGCTCCCGCCGTGGTAGCGGGAGTACGGGTTACAATGAGCAGTTCTTC
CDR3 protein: CASSSRRGSGSTGYNEQFF